Listed here is a single T cell receptor beta chain. Its antigen remains unidentified. Nothing much larger sits one base from this clone, and base qualities are not available. The CDR3 regions of human TCRbeta chains were analyzed by immunosequencing. The study's processing was this. Repertoire TCRs were matched against a reference library of SARS-CoV-2-specific TCRs generated with the MIRA antigen-specificity platform. Breadth was defined as the fraction of unique TCRs that were SARS-CoV-2-associated. Depth was defined as the fraction of total T cells that were SARS-CoV-2-associated. Using the MIRA data, every spike-specific TCR was mapped to the spike region that the TCR reacted to and assigned to either a CD4 or a CD8 class. Log10-transformed breadth and depth values were compared by one-way ANOVA with Sidak's multiple comparisons tests. TCRdb carries this immuneACCESS record with in-frame sequences only. Its versions omit some clonotypes, under half of them owing to an unresolved V gene in the studies checked, with the rest unexplained. V, J and clone size were drawn from that table, and D and trimming were deduced from the DNA. The sample table records 150,000 to 200,000 clones; less than 95% of these occur just once. The ten largest clonotypes hold approximately 6.3% of the sample.

This specimen belongs to a study of T cell responses to AZD1222 COVID-19 vaccine (dated by TCRdb to the early 2020s). Turning to the overall study: A total of 233 trial participants underwent TCR sequencing, of whom approximately 200 had received two doses of AZD1222 and 26 had received two doses of the MenACWY control vaccine. Enrollment into the trials was organized by age into subgroups of 18-55, 56-69 and 70-plus years, and those subgroups contained about 160, 30 and 59 TCR-sequenced participants, respectively. Summary of the overall study and its limitations: The vaccine-associated CD4 TCRs covered the entire spike protein, and the dominant responses fell in regions 160-218 and 743-854. Participants were mostly white British and included more females than males, and it was suggested by the authors that clonal diversity may have been underestimated. No day 14 peak-response samples were available, so repertoires were characterized only after the peak T cell response. Spike-specific TCR breadth and depth rose significantly after two AZD1222 doses compared with day 0 and with MenACWY recipients. Conclusions about previously exposed vaccinees were limited because only six AZD1222 recipients were SARS-CoV-2 seropositive at baseline. Nearly half of unique spike-specific TCRs reportedly recognized epitopes outside regions mutated in the B.1.351 and B.1.1.7 variants. In the small 56-69-year group, the increase in depth fell short of significance, most likely because of low power.

The sample's time point label, decoded: about 28 days (+/-7) after the second vaccine dose. Because spike-specific TCR depth and breadth did not differ between the two schedules, AZD1222 recipients who got a second dose at roughly 4 weeks were pooled with those who got a second dose at roughly 12 weeks. The vaccinee samples were drawn from two UK trials, COV001 and COV002, one of which was a single-blind randomized controlled phase 2/3 trial testing AZD1222 (ChAdOx1 nCoV-19) in healthy adults. For TCRbeta chain sequencing, PBMC samples from trial participants were taken at day 0 and at day 28 after the second dose. V loses 6 bases, J loses 3 bases, and the germline ends lie 9 bases apart. From the germline V gene (reference sequence), CDR1 is MNHEY and CDR2 is SMNVEV. Inclusive of the bounding cysteine and phenylalanine, the CDR3 is 13 residues long. The entry retains the CDR3 DNA only, 39 bases that are in frame from base 1.

This TCR came from an adult who received the AZD1222 COVID-19 vaccine. The chain joins TRBV27 to TRBJ1-5, with no confidently assigned D gene. This specimen consisted of peripheral blood, obtained 28 days after the second AZD1222 dose. At the DNA level, the sequence is TGTGCCAGCAGCAGAACCAACAATCAGCCCCAGCATTTT. Translation gives CASSRTNNQPQHF.